This T cell receptor (beta chain) derives from a study of early T cells in non-severe SARS-CoV-2 infection. Study background: Sequencing targeted bulk RNA from unsorted whole blood, leaving chains unpaired.

There are a few counts of this clonotype. The antigen remains undetermined. The library protocol tagged individual cDNA molecules with unique molecular identifiers. Each CDR3 protein gets one entry after TCRdb re-called the 5' RACE reads with MiXCR. The repertoire consists of tens of thousands of distinct CDR3 sequences, with around 12% occurring once and the leading ten covering roughly 2.5%. This CDR3 comprises 13 residues. The germline CDR1 and CDR2 sequences are KGHSH and LQKENI. V was pared by 4 bases and J by 6 bases, with 9 bases between. Whole-study findings and limits: Reliance on VDJdb matching favored anti-spike CD8 responses; private and CD4 specificities were missed.

V gene TRBV18 combines with J gene TRBJ2-2; D perhaps matches TRBD2 (6 bases). This specimen was whole blood, taken at baseline. The receptor comes from an adult who was a healthcare worker with PCR-confirmed SARS-CoV-2 infection or an uninfected control (not recorded which). The CDR3 loop reads CASSLRLAGELFF. DNA of the CDR3: TGTGCCAGCTCACTTCGACTAGCCGGGGAGCTGTTTTTT.